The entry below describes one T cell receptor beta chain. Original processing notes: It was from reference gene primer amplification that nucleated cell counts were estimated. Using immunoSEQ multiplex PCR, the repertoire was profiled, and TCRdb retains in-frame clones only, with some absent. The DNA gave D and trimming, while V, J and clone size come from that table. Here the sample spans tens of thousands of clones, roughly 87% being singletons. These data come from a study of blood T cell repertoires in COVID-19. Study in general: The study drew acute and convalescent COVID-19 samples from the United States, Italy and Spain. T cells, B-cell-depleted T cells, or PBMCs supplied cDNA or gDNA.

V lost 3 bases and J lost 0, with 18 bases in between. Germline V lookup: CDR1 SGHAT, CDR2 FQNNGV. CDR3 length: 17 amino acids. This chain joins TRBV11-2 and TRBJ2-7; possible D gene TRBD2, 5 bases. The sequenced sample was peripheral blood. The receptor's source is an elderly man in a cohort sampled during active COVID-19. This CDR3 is CASSLAEDGGFSYEQYF. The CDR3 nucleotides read TGTGCCAGCAGCTTGGCTGAGGACGGAGGTTTCTCCTACGAGCAGTACTTC.